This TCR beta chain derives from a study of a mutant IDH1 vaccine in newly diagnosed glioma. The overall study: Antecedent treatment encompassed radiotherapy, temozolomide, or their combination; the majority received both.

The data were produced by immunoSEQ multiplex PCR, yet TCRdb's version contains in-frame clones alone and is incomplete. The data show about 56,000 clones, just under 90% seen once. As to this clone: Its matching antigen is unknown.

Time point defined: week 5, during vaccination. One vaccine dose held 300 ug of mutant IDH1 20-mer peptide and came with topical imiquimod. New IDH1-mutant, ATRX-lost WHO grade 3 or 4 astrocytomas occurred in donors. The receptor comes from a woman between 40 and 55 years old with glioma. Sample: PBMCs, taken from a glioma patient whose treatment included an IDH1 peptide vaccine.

The CDR3 loop is CASSGQGYKGNQPQHF. DNA of the CDR3: TGTGCCAGCAGTGGACAGGGTTATAAGGGCAATCAGCCCCAGCATTTT. The rearrangement joins TRBV2 to TRBJ1-5, with 7 positions matching TRBD1. J was trimmed by 2 bases and V by 4 bases; bases with no gene match: 8. Looked up from germline, CDR1 is SNHLY and CDR2 is FYNNEI. The CDR3 runs to 16 residues.